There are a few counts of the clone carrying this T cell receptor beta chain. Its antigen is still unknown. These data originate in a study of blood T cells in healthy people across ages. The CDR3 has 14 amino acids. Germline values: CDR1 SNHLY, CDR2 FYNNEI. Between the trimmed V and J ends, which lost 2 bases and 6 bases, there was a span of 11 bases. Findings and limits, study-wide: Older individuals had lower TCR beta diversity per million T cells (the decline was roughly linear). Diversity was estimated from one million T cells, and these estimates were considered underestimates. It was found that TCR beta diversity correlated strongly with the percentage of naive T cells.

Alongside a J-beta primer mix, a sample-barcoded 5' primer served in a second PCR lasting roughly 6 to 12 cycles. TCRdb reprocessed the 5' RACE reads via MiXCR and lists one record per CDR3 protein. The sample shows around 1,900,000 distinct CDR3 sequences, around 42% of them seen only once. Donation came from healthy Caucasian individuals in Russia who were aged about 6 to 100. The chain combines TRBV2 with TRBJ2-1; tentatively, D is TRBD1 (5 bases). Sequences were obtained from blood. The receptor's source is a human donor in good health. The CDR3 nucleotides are TGTGCCAGCAGTGAATCCGGACACATCAATGAGCAGTTCTTC. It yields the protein CASSESGHINEQFF.